Described below is a single TCR beta chain sequence and its context. Produced via immunoSEQ multiplex PCR; TCRdb's table is partial and in-frame only. The sample has about 200,000 clones, about four fifths seen once; the top ten hold around 7.3%. The CDR3 extends over 14 amino acids. The germline gives CDR1 MDHEN, CDR2 SYDVKM. Trimming removed 3 bases from V and 2 bases from J, with 8 bases in between. These data are taken from a study of blood T cell repertoires in COVID-19. The wider study: Acute-phase and convalescent COVID-19 samples originated in the United States, Italy and Spain.

The source material was peripheral blood. This sequence was found in a woman between 45 and 60 years old with active or convalescent COVID-19. This chain links TRBV28 with TRBJ1-5, with TRBD1 as a possible D gene (5 bases). DNA for the CDR3: TGTGCCAGCAGTTTGACAGTGGGCAATCAGCCCCAGCATTTT. Protein: CASSLTVGNQPQHF.